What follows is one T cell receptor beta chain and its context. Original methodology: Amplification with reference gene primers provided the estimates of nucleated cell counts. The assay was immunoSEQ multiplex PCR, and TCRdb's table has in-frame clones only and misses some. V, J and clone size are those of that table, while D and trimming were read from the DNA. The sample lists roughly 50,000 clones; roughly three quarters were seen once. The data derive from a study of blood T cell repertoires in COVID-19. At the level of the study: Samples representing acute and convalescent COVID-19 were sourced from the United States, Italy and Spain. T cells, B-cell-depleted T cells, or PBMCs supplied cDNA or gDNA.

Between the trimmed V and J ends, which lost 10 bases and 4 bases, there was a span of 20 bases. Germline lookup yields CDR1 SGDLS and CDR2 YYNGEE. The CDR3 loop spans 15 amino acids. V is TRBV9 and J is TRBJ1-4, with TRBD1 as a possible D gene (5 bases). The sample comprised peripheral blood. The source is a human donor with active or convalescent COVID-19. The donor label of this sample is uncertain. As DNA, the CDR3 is TGTGCCCGCCTTCCGCAGGGATCAGATAATGAAAAACTGTTTTTT. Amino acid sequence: CARLPQGSDNEKLFF.